The 20 T cell receptor beta chains in this list originate from one sample, sequenced in a study of glioma-infiltrating T cells. TCR alpha and beta CDR3 regions were amplified from RNA using iRepertoire nested multiplex PCR. TCRdb redid the calling of the multiplex PCR reads with MiXCR, one entry per CDR3 protein. The sample lists some 110,000 distinct CDR3 sequences, about 23% occurring once. Input material: glioma tissue, nonneoplastic brain tissue, or PBMCs (not recorded which). These receptors were taken from a human donor with low-grade glioma or glioblastoma, undergoing nonglioma brain surgery, or in good health (not recorded which).

This clonotype was observed a few times. CDR3 protein: CASSVTGQGTRNTDTQYF. In DNA, the CDR3 is TGTGCCAGCAGCGTGACGGGACAGGGTACGAGAAACACAGATACGCAGTATTTT. J is TRBJ2-3 and V is TRBV9; TRBD1 aligns across 9 bases. This CDR3 spans 18 amino acids. Trimming removed 2 bases from V and 2 bases from J; junction bases left unmatched: 12. Germline V CDR1 and CDR2: SGDLS, YYNGEE.

This clonotype was seen many times. The chain's CDR3 is CASSQEAGVYETQYF. Written as DNA, the CDR3 is TGTGCCAGCAGCCAAGAAGCGGGAGTTTATGAGACCCAGTACTTC. This chain connects TRBV14 to TRBJ2-5, with 8 nucleotides matching TRBD2. In germline, CDR1 is SGHDN, CDR2 FVKESK. The CDR3 is made up of 15 amino acids. V was pared by 0 bases and J by 5 bases, with 5 bases of the junction left unmatched. The complete variable domain, with remaining parts taken from reference TRBV14 and TRBJ2-5, reads EAGVTQFPSHSVIEKGQTVTLRCDPISGHDNLYWYRRVMGKEIKFLLHFVKESKQDESGMPNNRFLAERTGGTYSTLKVQPAELEDSGVYFCASSQEAGVYETQYFGPGTRLLVL.

Concerning this clonotype itself: It may be a read error: a sequence one base away is much more abundant. CDR3 sequence: CASRLAAGVTDTQYF. In DNA form, the CDR3 reads TGTGCCAGCCGCTTGGCGGCAGGGGTTACAGATACGCAGTATTTT. The gene calls are TRBV5-4 and TRBJ2-3; possible D gene TRBD1, 6 bases. This CDR3 contains 15 residues. Germline lookup yields CDR1 SGHNT and CDR2 YYREEE (reference sequence).

In its sample, this clonotype was seen many times. The J gene is TRBJ2-2, the V gene TRBV4-1; D is unclear. This CDR3 spans 15 amino acids. CDR1 MGHRA and CDR2 YSYEKL come from the germline V gene. V lost 1 base, J lost 3 bases, and 9 bases lay in between. As DNA, the CDR3 is TGCGCCAGCAGCCAAGTGACTTCTTACACCGGGGAGCTGTTTTTT. This translates into CASSQVTSYTGELFF.

The chain uses TRBV7-2 and TRBJ2-3, with 7 bases fitting TRBD2. Germline V gene data show CDR1 as SGHTA and CDR2 as FQGNSA. CDR3 length: 17 residues. J was trimmed by 2 bases and V by 7 bases; bases with no gene match: 15. This CDR3 reads CASIVVLAGAVTDTQYF. CDR3 DNA sequence: TGTGCCAGCATCGTAGTCCTCGCGGGAGCGGTCACAGATACGCAGTATTTT.

This clonotype was seen at least ten times. CDR3 bases: TGTGCCAGCAGCTTAGCGAGCGGAAGGACTGAAGCTTTCTTT. This sequence encodes CASSLASGRTEAFF. The chain has TRBV7-2 and TRBJ1-1; D is unresolved. The CDR3 consists of 14 residues. The V end lost 0 bases, the J end lost 5 bases, and 10 bases lay between the germline ends. Per the germline V gene, CDR1 is SGHTA and CDR2 is FQGNSA. Combining the CDR3 with reference TRBV7-2 and TRBJ1-1 gives the whole variable domain GAGVSQSPSNKVTEKGKDVELRCDPISGHTALYWYRQSLGQGLEFLIYFQGNSAPDKSGLPSDRFSAERTGGSVSTLTIQRTQQEDSAVYLCASSLASGRTEAFFGQGTRLTVV.

This clonotype was detected ten times or more. The chain has TRBV7-2 and TRBJ2-7; the D call may be TRBD1 or TRBD2 (5 bases each). This CDR3 has 15 residues. Deletions cut 5 bases from V and 2 bases from J, with 16 bases between. Germline assignment: CDR1 SGHTA and CDR2 FQGNSA. The CDR3 region is CASSLQGDGAYEQYF. The CDR3 bases are TGTGCCAGCAGCCTCCAAGGGGACGGAGCCTACGAGCAGTACTTC.

This chain uses TRBV19 with TRBJ1-4; TRBD1 is a possible D gene (5 bases). Trimming removed 6 bases at V and 0 bases at J, with 11 bases between. The V gene's germline CDR1 is LNHDA and CDR2 SQIVND (reference sequence). There are 15 residues in the CDR3. CDR3 protein: CASRSRAATNEKLFF. CDR3 DNA sequence: TGTGCCAGTAGATCCAGGGCCGCAACTAATGAAAAACTGTTTTTT.

V gene TRBV29-1 combines with J gene TRBJ2-3; 7 positions agree with TRBD2. Germline V gene data show CDR1 as SQVTM and CDR2 as ANQGSEA. The CDR3 contains 15 residues. V was clipped by 5 bases and J by 2 bases; unmatched bases: 10. The CDR3 DNA reads as TGCAGCGTTTCGGGGGGTTGGCTCCTCACAGATACGCAGTATTTT. Protein product: CSVSGGWLLTDTQYF.

This clonotype was observed at least ten times. This chain uses TRBV7-8 with TRBJ2-7; D is possibly TRBD2 (6 bases). Germline-derived CDR1 and CDR2 are SGHVS and FQNEAQ. The V end lost 0 bases, the J end lost 7 bases, and 16 bases lay between the germline ends. The CDR3 has 15 amino acids. The CDR3 protein is CASSLARTPGVEQYF. DNA for the CDR3: TGTGCCAGCAGCTTAGCGAGGACTCCGGGAGTAGAGCAGTACTTC.

The chain has TRBV10-3 and TRBJ2-4; 7 bases agree with TRBD2. This CDR3 region has 17 residues. Trimming cost V 1 base and J 3 bases; bases outside gene matches: 9. Germline lookup yields CDR1 ENHRY and CDR2 SYGVKD. The CDR3 DNA sequence: TGTGCCATCAGTGAGTTAGCGGGTTTTAGTGACAAAAACATTCAGTACTTC. It encodes CAISELAGFSDKNIQYF.

By proportion, this clonotype is medium-sized. The gene calls are TRBV6-2 or TRBV6-3 and TRBJ2-3; no clear D. Trimming removed 0 bases from V and 6 bases from J, with 4 bases in between. Looked up from germline, CDR1 is MNHEY and CDR2 is SVGEGT. This CDR3 spans 12 amino acids. Here the CDR3 DNA reads TGTGCCAGCAGTTACTCTCGGGATACGCAGTATTTT. Amino acids: CASSYSRDTQYF.

This clonotype was picked up many times. This chain connects TRBV4-2 to TRBJ2-7, with TRBD2 identical over 8 bases. V shed 0 bases, J shed 4 bases, and the junction held 8 bases outside the gene matches. Germline values: CDR1 LGHNA, CDR2 YNFKEQ. This CDR3 has 16 amino acids. The CDR3 sequence: CASSQDHGRALYEQYF. The CDR3 DNA reads as TGTGCCAGCAGCCAAGATCACGGGAGGGCCCTTTACGAGCAGTACTTC.

This clonotype was recorded many times. This chain links TRBV25-1 with TRBJ2-3; 7 positions agree with TRBD2. The germline CDR1 and CDR2 sequences are MGHDK and SYGVNS. This CDR3 is 16 amino acids long. V shed 1 base, J shed 2 bases, and the junction held 6 bases outside the gene matches. CDR3 amino acids: CASSEFGLAVTDTQYF. The CDR3 DNA sequence: TGTGCCAGCAGTGAATTCGGGCTAGCGGTCACAGATACGCAGTATTTT.

The table lists this clonotype with many counts. The V and J genes are TRBV3-1 and TRBJ2-7; D gene ambiguous. Between the trimmed V and J ends, which lost 1 base and 2 bases, there was a span of 9 bases. Germline V CDR1 and CDR2: LGHDT, YNNKEL (reference sequence). The CDR3 contains 14 residues. The CDR3 spells CASSQGPGPYEQYF. Written as DNA, the CDR3 is TGTGCCAGCAGCCAAGGGCCGGGCCCCTACGAGCAGTACTTC.

As regards this clonotype: Relative to the germline gene, one junction end is altered; a read error may explain this. The V and J genes are TRBV5-5 and TRBJ2-2, with D perhaps TRBD2 (5 bases). The CDR3 loop spans 14 amino acids. Germline CDR1 and CDR2: SGHKS and YYEKEE (reference sequence). The chain's CDR3 is CASSLSGNTWELFF. The CDR3, as DNA: TGTGCCAGCAGCTTGTCGGGGAACACCTGGGAGCTGTTTTTT.

This chain links TRBV29-1 with TRBJ1-3, with D uncertain. V lost 6 bases and J 0 bases, leaving 12 bases between the germline ends. CDR3 length: 14 amino acids. CDR1 SQVTM and CDR2 ANQGSEA come from the germline V gene. The CDR3 loop reads CSVSTDFSGNTIYF. The CDR3, as DNA: TGCAGCGTGTCTACAGACTTCTCTGGAAACACCATATATTTT.

This clonotype was seen repeatedly, ten times or more. This chain joins TRBV24-1 and TRBJ2-5; D is perhaps TRBD2 (6 bases). The V gene lost 9 bases and the J gene lost 4 bases, with 17 bases spanning the gap. The CDR3 consists of 14 residues. Germline values: CDR1 KGHDR, CDR2 SFDVKD. The CDR3 sequence is CATAPAGGIETQYF. The CDR3 DNA sequence: TGTGCCACCGCCCCGGCTGGCGGGATAGAGACCCAGTACTTC.

The genes are TRBV29-1 and TRBJ1-2; D not resolved. Trimming shortened V by 0 bases and J by 0 bases, and 11 bases separated the two germline ends. This CDR3 has 15 residues. Germline V gene data show CDR1 as SQVTM and CDR2 as ANQGSEA. The CDR3 DNA is TGCAGCGTTGAAGACCGACACGTAGCTAACTATGGCTACACCTTC. Translation gives CSVEDRHVANYGYTF. The variable domain in full, with the rest retrieved from reference TRBV29-1 and TRBJ1-2, is SAVISQKPSRDICQRGTSLTIQCQVDSQVTMMFWYRQQPGQSLTLIATANQGSEATYESGFVIDKFPISRPNLTFSTLTVSNMSPEDSSIYLCSVEDRHVANYGYTFGSGTRLTVV.

Only a few counts were recorded for this clonotype. The chain joins TRBV4-3 to TRBJ2-7, with D unclear. V lost 0 bases, J lost 4 bases, and 10 bases lay in between. CDR3 length equals 14 residues. Germline assignment: CDR1 LGHNA and CDR2 YSLEER. This chain's CDR3 is CASSQDIGPYEQYF. Here the CDR3 DNA reads TGCGCCAGCAGCCAAGATATAGGGCCTTACGAGCAGTACTTC.